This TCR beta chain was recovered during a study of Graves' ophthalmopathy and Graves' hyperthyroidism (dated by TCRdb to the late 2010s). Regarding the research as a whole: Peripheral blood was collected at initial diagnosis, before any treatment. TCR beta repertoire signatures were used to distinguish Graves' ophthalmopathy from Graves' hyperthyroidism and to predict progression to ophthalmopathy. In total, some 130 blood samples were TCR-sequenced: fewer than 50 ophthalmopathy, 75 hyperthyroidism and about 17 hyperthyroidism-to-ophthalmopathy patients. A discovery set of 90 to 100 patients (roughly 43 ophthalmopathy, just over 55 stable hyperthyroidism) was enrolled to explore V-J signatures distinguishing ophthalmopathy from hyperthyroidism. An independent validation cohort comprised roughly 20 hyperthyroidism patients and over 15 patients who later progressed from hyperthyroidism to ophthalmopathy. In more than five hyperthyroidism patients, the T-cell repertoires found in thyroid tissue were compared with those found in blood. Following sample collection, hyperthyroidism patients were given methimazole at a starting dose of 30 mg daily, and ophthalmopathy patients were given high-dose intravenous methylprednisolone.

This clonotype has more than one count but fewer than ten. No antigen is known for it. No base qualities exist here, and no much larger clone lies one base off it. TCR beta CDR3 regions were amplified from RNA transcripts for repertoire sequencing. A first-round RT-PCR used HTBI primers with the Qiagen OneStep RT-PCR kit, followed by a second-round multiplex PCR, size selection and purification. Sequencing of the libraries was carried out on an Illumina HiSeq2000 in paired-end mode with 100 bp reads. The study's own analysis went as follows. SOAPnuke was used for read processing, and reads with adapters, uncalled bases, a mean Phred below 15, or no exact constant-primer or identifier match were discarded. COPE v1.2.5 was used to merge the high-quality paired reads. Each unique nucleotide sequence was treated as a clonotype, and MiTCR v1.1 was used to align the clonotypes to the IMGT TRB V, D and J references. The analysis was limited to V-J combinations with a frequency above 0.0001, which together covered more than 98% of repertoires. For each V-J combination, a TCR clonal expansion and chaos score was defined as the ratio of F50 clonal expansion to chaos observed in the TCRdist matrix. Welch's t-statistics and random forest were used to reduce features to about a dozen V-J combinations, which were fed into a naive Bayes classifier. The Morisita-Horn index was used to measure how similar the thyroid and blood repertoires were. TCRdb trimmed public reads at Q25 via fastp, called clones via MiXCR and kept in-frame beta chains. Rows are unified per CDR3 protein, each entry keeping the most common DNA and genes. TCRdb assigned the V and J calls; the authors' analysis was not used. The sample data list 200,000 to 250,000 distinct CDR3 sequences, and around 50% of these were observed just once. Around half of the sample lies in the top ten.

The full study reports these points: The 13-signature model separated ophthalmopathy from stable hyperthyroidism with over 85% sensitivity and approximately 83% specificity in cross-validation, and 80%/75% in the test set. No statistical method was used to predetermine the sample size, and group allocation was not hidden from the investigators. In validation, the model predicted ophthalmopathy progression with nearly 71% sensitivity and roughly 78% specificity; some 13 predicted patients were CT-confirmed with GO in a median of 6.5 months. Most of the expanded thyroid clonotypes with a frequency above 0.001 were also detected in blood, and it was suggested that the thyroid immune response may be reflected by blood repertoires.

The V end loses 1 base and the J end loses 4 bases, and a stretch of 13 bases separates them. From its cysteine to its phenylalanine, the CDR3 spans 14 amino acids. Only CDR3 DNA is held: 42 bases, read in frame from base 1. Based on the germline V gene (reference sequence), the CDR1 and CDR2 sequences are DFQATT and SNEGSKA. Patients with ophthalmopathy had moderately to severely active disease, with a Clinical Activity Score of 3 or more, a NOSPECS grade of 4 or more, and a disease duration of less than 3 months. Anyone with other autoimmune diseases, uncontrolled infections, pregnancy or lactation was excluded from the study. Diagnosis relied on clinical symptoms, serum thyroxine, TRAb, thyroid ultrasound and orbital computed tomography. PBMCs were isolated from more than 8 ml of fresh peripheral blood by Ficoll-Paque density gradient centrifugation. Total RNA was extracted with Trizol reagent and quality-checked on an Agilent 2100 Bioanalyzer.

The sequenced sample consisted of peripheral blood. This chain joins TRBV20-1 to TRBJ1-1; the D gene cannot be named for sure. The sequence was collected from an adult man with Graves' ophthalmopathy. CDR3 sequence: CSARVIGLTTEAFF. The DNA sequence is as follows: TGCAGTGCTAGAGTGATAGGGTTGACCACTGAAGCTTTCTTT.